Listed below are T cell receptor beta chains from one sample, sequenced in a study of blood T cell repertoires in COVID-19. Generated by immunoSEQ multiplex PCR, the TCRdb table keeps only in-frame clones and is missing some. The data show 90,000 to 95,000 clones, 80% to 90% seen once. The sample consisted of peripheral blood. The receptors stem from a woman in her 70s with acute or convalescent COVID-19. Each CDR3 is given with its conserved first and last residue. A D gene is named only where the DNA matches it firmly. The size field is filled for only some rows; it gives once, few, many or a size class.

>TRBV11-2|TRBJ1-6|.|.
TGTGCCAGCAGCTCCCTCACACCCTATAATTCACCCCTCCACTTT
CASSSLTPYNSPLHF
>TRBV29-1|TRBJ2-2|TRBD1|.
TGCAGCTACCAAACAGGGGGCCGCGGCACCGGGGAGCTGTTTTTT
CSYQTGGRGTGELFF
>TRBV6-5|TRBJ1-1|TRBD1|.
TGTGCCAGCAAATCACAGGGGGCGTCCACTGAAGCTTTCTTT
CASKSQGASTEAFF
>TRBV7-9|TRBJ2-7|.|.
TGTGCCAGCAGCTACCGGATGGGGCTCAGACAGTACTTC
CASSYRMGLRQYF
>TRBV2|TRBJ2-7|TRBD1|.
TGTGCCAGCAGTGATGGGACAGGCTCCTACGAGCAGTACTTC
CASSDGTGSYEQYF
>TRBV5-1|TRBJ1-1|.|.
TGCGCCAGCAGCATGACCGGGGGAAACACTGAAGCTTTCTTT
CASSMTGGNTEAFF
>TRBV19|TRBJ1-5|.|.
TGTGCCAGTAATATAGGACAGTACAATCAGCCCCAGCATTTT
CASNIGQYNQPQHF
>TRBV7-9|TRBJ2-1|.|.
TGTGCCAGCAGCTTAGGATACGTCCCCAGCTCCTACAATGAGCAGTTCTTC
CASSLGYVPSSYNEQFF
>TRBV5-4|TRBJ2-7|TRBD1|.
TGTGCCAGCAGCGCACGGACAGGGGGAACCTACGAGCAGTACTTC
CASSARTGGTYEQYF
>TRBV3-1/TRBV3-2|TRBJ2-5|TRBD2|.
TGTGCCAGCTGGGCTAGCGGGACCCAAGAGACCCAGTACTTC
CASWASGTQETQYF
>TRBV2|TRBJ2-2|.|.
TGTGCCAGCGAAACCGGGACAAACACCGGGGAGCTGTTTTTT
CASETGTNTGELFF
>TRBV7-8|TRBJ1-6|.|.
TGTGCCAGCAGCTCGCGGCCGGGGGGGGTTGGAACCCTCCACTTT
CASSSRPGGVGTLHF
>TRBV11-3|TRBJ2-7|.|.
TGTGCCAGCAGCGGAGGGGGCAGCAAGTACGAGCAGTACTTC
CASSGGGSKYEQYF
>TRBV27|TRBJ1-2|TRBD1|.
TGTGCCAGCAGTGTAGACAGGGGATCTAACTATGGCTACACCTTC
CASSVDRGSNYGYTF
>TRBV14|TRBJ2-3|.|.
TGTGCCAGCAGCCAAGTTATGGCGGTAGCGCAGTATTTT
CASSQVMAVAQYF
>TRBV4-1|TRBJ1-6|TRBD1|.
TGCGCCAGCAGCCTCCAATTAGGGGGCGTCGGGTCACCCCTCCACTTT
CASSLQLGGVGSPLHF
>TRBV7-2|TRBJ2-3|.|.
TGTGCCAGCAGCTTAGACCCGGGGATTACGCAGTATTTT
CASSLDPGITQYF
>TRBV29-1|TRBJ1-4|.|.
TGCAGCGTTGCGGGGCAGGGGAATGAAAAACTGTTTTTT
CSVAGQGNEKLFF
>TRBV29-1|TRBJ2-1|.|.
TGCAGCGTACCGCCGGCACAGAGATACAATGAGCAGTTCTTC
CSVPPAQRYNEQFF
>TRBV30|TRBJ1-1|.|.
TGTGCCTGGAGTATTGACATCACTGAAGCTTTCTTT
CAWSIDITEAFF
>TRBV2|TRBJ2-7|.|.
TGTGCCTCAGGCAGAATCTACGAGCAGTACTTC
CASGRIYEQYF
>TRBV15|TRBJ1-3|.|once
TGTGCCACCAGCAGAGAGAGAGAAGGAAACACCATATATTTT
CATSREREGNTIYF
>TRBV4-1|TRBJ1-2|.|.
TGCGCCAGCAGCCCACCTAGACAGGAGTATGGCTACACCTTC
CASSPPRQEYGYTF